Listed below are T cell receptor beta chains from one sample, sequenced in a study of blood T cell repertoires in COVID-19. Produced via immunoSEQ multiplex PCR; TCRdb's table is partial and in-frame only. The data hold roughly 200,000 clones, with roughly 81% observed a single time. The specimen sequenced was peripheral blood. All receptors derive from a woman over 75 with acute or convalescent COVID-19. Both conserved end residues are part of each CDR3. The D gene is left open where the match is weak. Some rows mark clone size as missing; the rest say once, few, many or name a class of expanded clone.

clone_size d_call j_call v_call cdr3_aa cdr3_nt
- TRBD1 TRBJ2-1 TRBV6-5 CASSYPGQGPNEQFF TGTGCCAGCAGTTACCCGGGACAGGGGCCCAATGAGCAGTTCTTC
- TRBD1 TRBJ2-3 TRBV19 CASRDRGTDTQYF TGTGCCAGTAGGGACAGGGGCACAGATACGCAGTATTTT
once TRBD1 TRBJ2-5 TRBV24-1 CATSDTRDSQHRTQYF TGTGCCACCAGTGACACCCGGGACAGCCAGCACCGTACCCAGTACTTC
- - TRBJ1-5 TRBV30 CAWSVLGNQPQHF TGTGCCTGGAGTGTACTGGGCAATCAGCCCCAGCATTTT
- - TRBJ1-1 TRBV4-3 CASSQKVTGNTEAFF TGCGCCAGCAGCCAAAAAGTGACGGGGAACACTGAAGCTTTCTTT
- - TRBJ1-5 TRBV18 CASSQSAPIGQPQHF TGTGCCAGCTCACAGTCGGCCCCGATCGGGCAGCCCCAGCATTTT
- TRBD2 TRBJ2-5 TRBV5-1 CASSLGGLAGGKQETQYF TGCGCCAGCAGCTTGGGAGGACTAGCGGGAGGAAAGCAAGAGACCCAGTACTTC
- - TRBJ2-3 TRBV3-1/TRBV3-2 CASSQYRGTGGDRAQYF TGTGCCAGCAGCCAATACAGGGGCACAGGGGGGGATAGGGCGCAGTATTTT
- TRBD1 TRBJ1-2 TRBV19 CASTNQGQGFGYTF TGTGCCAGTACCAACCAGGGACAGGGGTTTGGCTACACCTTC
once - TRBJ2-5 TRBV18 CASSPREQTQYF TGTGCCAGCTCACCGAGAGAGCAGACCCAGTACTTC
- TRBD2 TRBJ2-1 TRBV5-1 CASSLAGVLNEQFF TGCGCCAGCAGCTTAGCGGGAGTGTTGAATGAGCAGTTCTTC
- - TRBJ2-7 TRBV6-5 CASSYDTTLAYEQYF TGTGCCAGCAGTTACGACACGACGTTAGCCTACGAGCAGTACTTC
- TRBD2 TRBJ2-7 TRBV18 CASSPIAGAYEQYF TGTGCCAGCTCACCGATAGCGGGAGCCTACGAGCAGTACTTC
once - TRBJ1-2 TRBV19 CARDSKDGYTF TGTGCCAGAGACTCCAAGGATGGCTACACCTTC
- - TRBJ2-7 TRBV9 CASSVGGLHADYEQYF TGTGCCAGCAGCGTTGGGGGACTCCACGCAGACTACGAGCAGTACTTC
- - TRBJ1-4 TRBV11-2 CASRPYYQANEKLFF TGTGCCAGCAGGCCATACTACCAAGCTAATGAAAAACTGTTTTTT
- - TRBJ2-5 TRBV19 CASSIGAEETQYF TGTGCCAGTAGTATCGGTGCGGAAGAGACCCAGTACTTC
- - TRBJ2-2 TRBV29-1 CSVSRTAMNTGELFF TGCAGCGTTTCCCGGACAGCTATGAACACCGGGGAGCTGTTTTTT
- - TRBJ1-4 TRBV7-2 CASSSRTNEKLFF TGTGCCAGCAGCTCCAGAACCAATGAAAAACTGTTTTTT
- - TRBJ2-1 TRBV7-2 CASSLEQGRLDEQFF TGTGCCAGCAGCTTAGAGCAGGGCAGATTAGATGAGCAGTTCTTC
- - TRBJ1-3 TRBV15 CATSSFRTGGNTIYF TGTGCCACCAGCAGCTTCAGGACGGGAGGAAACACCATATATTTT
- - TRBJ2-7 TRBV19 CASSDSIPYEQYF TGTGCCAGCTCAGACAGCATCCCCTACGAGCAGTACTTC
few - TRBJ2-3 TRBV5-1 CASSLGVADTDTQYF TGCGCCAGCAGCCTTGGGGTAGCGGACACAGATACGCAGTATTTT
- - TRBJ1-5 TRBV7-2 CASSPRGDGQPQHF TGTGCCAGCAGCCCGCGGGGGGATGGCCAGCCCCAGCATTTT
- - TRBJ1-5 TRBV18 CASSRGEFNQPQHF TGTGCCAGCTCACGCGGAGAGTTTAATCAGCCCCAGCATTTT
- - TRBJ2-6 TRBV5-1 CASSPGIISSGANVLTF TGCGCCAGCAGTCCAGGGATTATTAGCTCTGGGGCCAACGTCCTGACTTTC
- - TRBJ1-5 TRBV7-2 CASSFDRNQPQHF TGTGCCAGCAGCTTCGACAGGAATCAGCCCCAGCATTTT
once TRBD2 TRBJ2-7 TRBV18 CASSPTAGDHEQYF TGTGCCAGCTCACCAACAGCGGGAGACCACGAGCAGTACTTC
- TRBD1 TRBJ2-7 TRBV5-1 CASSWTGQSYEQYF TGCGCCAGCAGCTGGACGGGACAGTCCTACGAGCAGTACTTC
few TRBD1 TRBJ2-5 TRBV7-2 CASSLAGQGWGEETQYF TGTGCCAGCAGCTTAGCGGGACAGGGTTGGGGCGAAGAGACCCAGTACTTC
- - TRBJ2-3 TRBV7-3 CASSLYRTGVDTQYF TGTGCCAGCAGCTTATACAGGACGGGTGTGGATACGCAGTATTTT
- TRBD1 TRBJ1-6 TRBV6-2/TRBV6-3 CASSWTGWESPLHF TGTGCCAGCAGCTGGACAGGGTGGGAATCACCCCTCCACTTT
- - TRBJ2-3 TRBV7-2 CASSLYGVRLASRTDTQYF TGTGCCAGCAGCTTATACGGAGTACGGCTAGCGTCACGCACAGATACGCAGTATTTT
- - TRBJ2-5 TRBV27 CASSLSGLNSETQYF TGTGCCAGCAGTTTATCGGGGCTCAATTCGGAGACCCAGTACTTC
- - TRBJ1-3 TRBV11-2 CASSLGRKGNTIYF TGTGCCAGCAGCTTAGGCAGGAAGGGAAACACCATATATTTT
once - TRBJ2-4 TRBV18 CASSPTGVGLNIQYF TGTGCCAGCTCACCAACGGGAGTCGGTTTGAACATTCAGTACTTC
- TRBD2 TRBJ2-1 TRBV27 CASSPRLAVGGLINEQFF TGTGCCAGCAGTCCAAGACTAGCGGTCGGGGGTCTGATCAATGAGCAGTTCTTC
once TRBD1 TRBJ2-6 TRBV18 CASSPNGQGGFLTF TGTGCCAGCTCACCGAACGGACAGGGAGGTTTTCTGACTTTC
- TRBD2 TRBJ2-7 TRBV4-2 CASSQTGRGAGFREQYF TGTGCCAGCAGCCAAACTGGGAGGGGTGCAGGGTTCCGCGAGCAGTACTTC
- - TRBJ1-1 TRBV18 CASSRQVNTEAFF TGTGCCAGCTCTCGACAGGTGAACACTGAAGCTTTCTTT
- TRBD1 TRBJ2-3 TRBV7-2 CASSWGTGAYAQYF TGTGCCAGCAGCTGGGGGACAGGGGCTTATGCGCAGTATTTT
once - TRBJ2-7 TRBV14 CASSQLSYEQYF TGTGCCAGCAGCCAACTCTCCTACGAGCAGTACTTC
- TRBD1 TRBJ1-2 TRBV6-1 CASSEYTQGYYGYTF TGTGCCAGCAGTGAATACACACAGGGGTACTATGGCTACACCTTC
- - TRBJ2-7 TRBV21-1 CASSKDTWREGSSYEQYF TGTGCCAGCAGCAAAGACACATGGCGGGAGGGGAGCTCCTACGAGCAGTACTTC
- - TRBJ1-2 TRBV7-8 CASSPWVRETSYGYTF TGTGCCAGCAGCCCATGGGTTCGGGAGACGAGCTATGGCTACACCTTC
- TRBD1 TRBJ2-3 TRBV28 CAAGDRGPGTDTQYF TGTGCCGCCGGGGATAGGGGGCCTGGGACAGATACGCAGTATTTT
- TRBD1 TRBJ2-7 TRBV18 CASSPQGDKYEQYF TGTGCCAGCTCCCCCCAGGGGGATAAGTACGAGCAGTACTTC
- - TRBJ2-5 TRBV6-6 CASSYEETQYF TGTGCCAGCAGTTACGAGGAGACCCAGTACTTC
- - TRBJ2-7 TRBV5-1 CASSLVGGGSPYEQYF TGCGCCAGCAGCTTGGTAGGGGGGGGATCTCCCTACGAGCAGTACTTC
- TRBD2 TRBJ2-1 TRBV7-7 CASSPGTSVNEQFF TGTGCTAGCAGCCCCGGGACTAGCGTAAATGAGCAGTTCTTC
- TRBD2 TRBJ2-1 TRBV6-4 CASKFAGGPFEQFF TGTGCCAGCAAGTTTGCGGGAGGGCCTTTTGAGCAGTTCTTC
once - TRBJ1-1 TRBV11-2 CASSPNPYTEAFF TGTGCCAGCAGCCCTAACCCTTACACTGAAGCTTTCTTT
- TRBD1 TRBJ1-2 TRBV7-2 CASSPLAGQGNYGYTF TGTGCCAGCAGCCCTTTAGCGGGACAGGGAAACTATGGCTACACCTTC
- - TRBJ1-2 TRBV2 CASEPQTLANYGYTF TGTGCCAGCGAACCCCAAACTCTAGCTAACTATGGCTACACCTTC
- - TRBJ1-4 TRBV5-1 CASSGQANEKLFF TGCGCCAGCAGCGGGCAGGCTAATGAAAAACTGTTTTTT
- - TRBJ1-6 TRBV7-2 CASSSQGYSPLHF TGTGCCAGCAGCTCCCAGGGTTATTCACCCCTCCACTTT
once TRBD1 TRBJ2-1 TRBV7-2 CASSGATRGWNEQFF TGTGCCAGCAGCGGGGCTACCAGGGGGTGGAATGAGCAGTTCTTC